This T cell receptor beta chain was obtained from a study of blood T cell repertoires in COVID-19. Study-wide background: Samples taken during acute and convalescent COVID-19 were collected in the United States, Italy and Spain. From T cells, B-cell-depleted T cells, or PBMCs came the material, which was cDNA or gDNA.

Trimming removed 1 base from V and 11 bases from J, with 12 bases in between. The CDR3 runs 13 residues. CDR1 SGHDT and CDR2 YYEEEE come from the germline V gene. In the source study's methods: The authors estimated nucleated cell counts from reference gene primer amplification. TCRdb's copy holds only in-frame clones and misses some; the assay was immunoSEQ multiplex PCR. For V, J and clone size, that table is used; D and trimming come from the DNA. Altogether 300,000 to 400,000 clones are present, roughly 87% being singletons, with the ten largest covering 1%. Sequencing input: peripheral blood. This clonotype was sampled from a man aged 50 to 59 with active or convalescent COVID-19. This chain links TRBV5-6 with TRBJ1-4; D unclear. CDR3 nucleotide sequence: TGTGCCAGCAGCTTGTTATCCTCTAGGAAACTGTTTTTT. Its translation is CASSLLSSRKLFF. The complete variable domain, with remaining parts taken from reference TRBV5-6 and TRBJ1-4, reads DAGVTQSPTHLIKTRGQQVTLRCSPKSGHDTVSWYQQALGQGPQFIFQYYEEEERQRGNFPDRFSGHQFPNYSSELNVNALLLGDSALYLCASSLLSSRKLFFGSGTQLSVL.